This TCR beta chain comes out of a study of T cells in Graves' hyperthyroidism and ophthalmopathy. Findings and limits, study-wide: Most thyroid-expanded clonotypes above 0.001 were also found in blood.

This clonotype is medium-sized. The antigen is unknown. The CDR3 regions of TCR beta were amplified from RNA transcripts. An initial round of RT-PCR targeting the TCR CDR3 relied on the HTBI primer set. TCRdb itself ran the multiplex PCR reads through MiXCR, one entry per CDR3 protein. The table has about 24,000 distinct CDR3 sequences, around 47% seen once; the top ten hold 25%. Patients aged 18 to 65 had newly diagnosed hyperthyroidism lasting under 2 months. The study collected blood at first hyperthyroidism diagnosis, before any ophthalmopathy symptoms arose. Fresh peripheral blood, roughly 9.8 ml of it, supplied the PBMCs. The V end lost 3 bases, the J end lost 5 bases, and 13 bases lay between the germline ends. In germline, CDR1 is MGHDK, CDR2 SYGVNS. This CDR3 spans 14 amino acids.

Specimen: blood. The chain joins TRBV25-1 to TRBJ2-5; the D gene is possibly TRBD2 (7 bases). The source of this sequence is a woman in her thirties or forties with Graves' hyperthyroidism that later progressed to Graves' ophthalmopathy. CDR3 protein: CASSDTGRDETQYF. The CDR3 DNA is TGTGCCAGCAGTGATACAGGGAGGGATGAGACCCAGTACTTC.